This TCR beta chain was observed in a study of T cell responses to AZD1222 COVID-19 vaccine. Study results and limitations: The donor cohort was predominantly white British with a female majority, and clonal diversity may have been underestimated.

About this clone: What it binds is not known.

The CDR3 is 16 residues long. The V and J ends lost 5 bases and 4 bases respectively, with 18 bases between them. CDR1 and CDR2 (germline): SGHVS, FNYEAQ. Using immunoSEQ multiplex PCR, the repertoire was profiled, and TCRdb retains in-frame clones only, with some absent. The sample has hundreds of thousands of clones; around 93% are singletons. The receptor was isolated from an adult who received the AZD1222 COVID-19 vaccine. The rearrangement links TRBV7-6 to TRBJ2-1; tentative D call: TRBD2 (6 bases). The specimen comprised peripheral blood, sampled 28 days after the second AZD1222 dose. The DNA of the CDR3 is TGTGCCAGCAGCCCTACCGTGGGGACTGGGTACAATGAGCAGTTCTTC. It translates to CASSPTVGTGYNEQFF.